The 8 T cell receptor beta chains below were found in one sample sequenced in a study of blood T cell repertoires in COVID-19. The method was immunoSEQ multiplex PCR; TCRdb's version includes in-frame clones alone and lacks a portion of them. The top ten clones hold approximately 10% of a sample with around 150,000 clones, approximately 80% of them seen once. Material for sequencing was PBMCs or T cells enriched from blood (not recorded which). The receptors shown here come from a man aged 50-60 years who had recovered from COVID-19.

The CDR3 DNA reads TGTGCCAGCAGCCGACCGGGACTAGGAGGAGGTGAGCAGTTCTTC. The encoded protein is CASSRPGLGGGEQFF. The chain combines TRBV14 with TRBJ2-1; 8 bases fit TRBD2. CDR1 SGHDN and CDR2 FVKESK come from the germline V gene. Unmatched junction bases numbered 11, after V lost 4 bases and J lost 9 bases. This CDR3 region has 15 residues.

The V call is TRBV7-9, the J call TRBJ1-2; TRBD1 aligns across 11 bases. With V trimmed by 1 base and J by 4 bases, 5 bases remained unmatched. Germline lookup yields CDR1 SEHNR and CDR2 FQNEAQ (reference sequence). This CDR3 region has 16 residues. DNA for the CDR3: TGTGCCAGCAGCTTAGGGACAGGGGGCGCCGGCTATGGCTACACCTTC. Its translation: CASSLGTGGAGYGYTF.

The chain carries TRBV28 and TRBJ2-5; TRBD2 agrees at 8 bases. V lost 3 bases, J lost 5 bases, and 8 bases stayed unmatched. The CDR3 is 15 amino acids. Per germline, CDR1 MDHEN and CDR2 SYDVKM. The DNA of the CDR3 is TGTGCCAGCAGTTTCATCGGGAGGGAGGGTGAGACCCAGTACTTC. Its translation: CASSFIGREGETQYF.

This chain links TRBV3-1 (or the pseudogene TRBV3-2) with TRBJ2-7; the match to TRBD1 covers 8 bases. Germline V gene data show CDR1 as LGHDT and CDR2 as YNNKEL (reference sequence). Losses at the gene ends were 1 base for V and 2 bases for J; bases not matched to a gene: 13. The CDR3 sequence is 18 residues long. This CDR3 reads CASSQGTGQGALAYEQYF. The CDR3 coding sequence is TGTGCCAGCAGCCAAGGTACAGGACAGGGAGCTTTGGCCTACGAGCAGTACTTC.

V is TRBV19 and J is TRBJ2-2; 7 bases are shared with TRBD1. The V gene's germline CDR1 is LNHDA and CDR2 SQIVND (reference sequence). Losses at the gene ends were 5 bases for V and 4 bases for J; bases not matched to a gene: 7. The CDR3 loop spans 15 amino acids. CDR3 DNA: TGTGCCAGTAGTGTCAACAGGGGTAGCACCGGGGAGCTGTTTTTT. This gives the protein CASSVNRGSTGELFF.

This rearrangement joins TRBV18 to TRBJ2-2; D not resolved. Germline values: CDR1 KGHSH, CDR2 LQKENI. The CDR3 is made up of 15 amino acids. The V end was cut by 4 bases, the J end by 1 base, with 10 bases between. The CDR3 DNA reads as TGTGCCAGCTCACGAGGAGTGGAGAACACCGGGGAGCTGTTTTTT. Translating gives CASSRGVENTGELFF.

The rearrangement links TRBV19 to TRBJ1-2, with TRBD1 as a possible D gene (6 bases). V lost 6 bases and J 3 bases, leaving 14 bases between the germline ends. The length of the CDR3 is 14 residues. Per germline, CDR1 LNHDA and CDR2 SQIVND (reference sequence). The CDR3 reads CASRNTGLYYGYTF. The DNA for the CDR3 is TGTGCCAGTAGAAACACAGGGCTTTACTATGGCTACACCTTC.

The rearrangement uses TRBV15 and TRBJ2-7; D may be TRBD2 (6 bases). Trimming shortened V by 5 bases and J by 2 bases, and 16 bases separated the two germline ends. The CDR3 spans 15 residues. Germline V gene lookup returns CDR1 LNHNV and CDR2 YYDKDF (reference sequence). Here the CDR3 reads CATSGSGTSTYEQYF. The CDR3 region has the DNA TGTGCCACCAGCGGTTCCGGGACTTCCACCTACGAGCAGTACTTC.